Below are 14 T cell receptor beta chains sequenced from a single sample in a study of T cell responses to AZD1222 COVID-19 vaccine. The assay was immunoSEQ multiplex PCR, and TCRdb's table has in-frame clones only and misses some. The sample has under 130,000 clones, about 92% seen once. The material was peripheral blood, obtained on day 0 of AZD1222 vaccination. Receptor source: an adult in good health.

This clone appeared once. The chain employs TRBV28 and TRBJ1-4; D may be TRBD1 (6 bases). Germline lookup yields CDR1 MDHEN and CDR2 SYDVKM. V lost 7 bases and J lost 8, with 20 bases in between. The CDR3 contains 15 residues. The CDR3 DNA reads TGTGCCAGCAATATACGACAGGATCCTTTGGAAAAACTGTTTTTT. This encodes CASNIRQDPLEKLFF. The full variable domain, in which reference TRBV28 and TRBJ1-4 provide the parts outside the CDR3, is DVKVTQSSRYLVKRTGEKVFLECVQDMDHENMFWYRQDPGLGLRLIYFSYDVKMKEKGDIPEGYSVSREKKERFSLILESASTNQTSMYLCASNIRQDPLEKLFFGSGTQLSVL.

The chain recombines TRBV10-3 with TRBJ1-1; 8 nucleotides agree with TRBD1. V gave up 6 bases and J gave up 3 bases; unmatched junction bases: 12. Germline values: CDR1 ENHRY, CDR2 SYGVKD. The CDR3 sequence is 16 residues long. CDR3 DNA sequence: TGTGCCATCAGCCAAATGAGACAGGGGCGGGACACTGAAGCTTTCTTT. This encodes CAISQMRQGRDTEAFF.

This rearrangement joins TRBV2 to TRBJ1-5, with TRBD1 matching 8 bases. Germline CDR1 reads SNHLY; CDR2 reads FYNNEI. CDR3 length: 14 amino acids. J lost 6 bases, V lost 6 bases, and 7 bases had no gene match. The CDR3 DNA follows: TGTGCCAGCAGACCCGACAGGGGTCGTCAGCCCCAGCATTTT. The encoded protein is CASRPDRGRQPQHF.

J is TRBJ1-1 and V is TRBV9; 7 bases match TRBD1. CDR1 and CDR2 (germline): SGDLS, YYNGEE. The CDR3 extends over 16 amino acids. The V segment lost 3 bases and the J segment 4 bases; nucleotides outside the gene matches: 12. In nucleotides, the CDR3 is TGTGCCAGCAGCGCTACCCTAGGGGGCATTCGCACTGAAGCTTTCTTT. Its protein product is CASSATLGGIRTEAFF. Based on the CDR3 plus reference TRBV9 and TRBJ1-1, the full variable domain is DSGVTQTPKHLITATGQRVTLRCSPRSGDLSVYWYQQSLDQGLQFLIQYYNGEERAKGNILERFSAQQFPDLHSELNLSSLELGDSALYFCASSATLGGIRTEAFFGQGTRLTVV.

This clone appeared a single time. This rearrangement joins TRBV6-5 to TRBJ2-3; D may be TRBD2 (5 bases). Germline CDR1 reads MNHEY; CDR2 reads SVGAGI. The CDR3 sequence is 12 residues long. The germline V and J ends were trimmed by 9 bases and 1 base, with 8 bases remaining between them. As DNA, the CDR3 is TGTGCCAGTCGGCGGGGCACAGATACGCAGTATTTT. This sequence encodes CASRRGTDTQYF.

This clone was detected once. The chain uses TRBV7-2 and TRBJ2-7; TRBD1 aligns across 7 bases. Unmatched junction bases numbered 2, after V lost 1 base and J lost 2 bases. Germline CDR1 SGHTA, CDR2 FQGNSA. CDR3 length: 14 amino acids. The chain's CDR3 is CASSLVQGAYEQYF. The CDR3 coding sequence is TGTGCCAGCAGCTTAGTCCAGGGGGCCTACGAGCAGTACTTC.

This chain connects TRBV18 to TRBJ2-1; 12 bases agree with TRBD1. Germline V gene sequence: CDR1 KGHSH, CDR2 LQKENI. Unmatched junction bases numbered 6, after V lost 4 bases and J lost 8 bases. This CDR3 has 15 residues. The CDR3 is CASSLIGTGGDEQFF. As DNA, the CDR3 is TGTGCCAGCTCACTCATCGGGACAGGGGGCGATGAGCAGTTCTTC.

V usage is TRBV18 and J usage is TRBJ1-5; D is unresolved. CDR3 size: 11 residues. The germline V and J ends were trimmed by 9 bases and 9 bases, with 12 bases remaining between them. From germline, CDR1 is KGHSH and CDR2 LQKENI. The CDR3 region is CARRLRRPQHF. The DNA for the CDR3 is TGTGCCAGGCGACTTCGGCGGCCCCAGCATTTT.

The CDR3 DNA sequence: TGTGCCAGCAAAGTAGCCGGTACGAGTACCGGGGAGCTGTTTTTT. Translated: CASKVAGTSTGELFF. The chain is built from TRBV3-1 (or the pseudogene TRBV3-2) and TRBJ2-2; D is undetermined. Trimming pared 7 bases from V and 5 bases from J, leaving 17 bases between. Germline CDR1 reads LGHDT; CDR2 reads YNNKEL (reference sequence). The CDR3 contains 15 residues.

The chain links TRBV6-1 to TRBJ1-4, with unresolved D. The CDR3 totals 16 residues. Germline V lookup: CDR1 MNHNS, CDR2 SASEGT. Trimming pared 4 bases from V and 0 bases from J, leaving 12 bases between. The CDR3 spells CASSGRRGTTNEKLFF. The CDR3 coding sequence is TGTGCCAGCAGTGGACGCCGGGGTACAACTAATGAAAAACTGTTTTTT.

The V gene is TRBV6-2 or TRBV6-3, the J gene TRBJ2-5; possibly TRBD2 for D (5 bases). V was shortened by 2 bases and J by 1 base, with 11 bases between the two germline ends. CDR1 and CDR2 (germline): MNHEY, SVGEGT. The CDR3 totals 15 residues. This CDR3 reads CASSYDRGFQETQYF. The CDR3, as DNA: TGTGCCAGCAGTTACGATCGGGGATTCCAAGAGACCCAGTACTTC.

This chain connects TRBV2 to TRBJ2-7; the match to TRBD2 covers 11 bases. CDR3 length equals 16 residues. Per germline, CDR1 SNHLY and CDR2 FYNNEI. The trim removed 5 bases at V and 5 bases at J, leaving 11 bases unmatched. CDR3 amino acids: CASSPGLAGGSDEQYF. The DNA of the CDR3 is TGTGCCAGCAGTCCCGGACTAGCGGGCGGGTCCGACGAGCAGTACTTC.

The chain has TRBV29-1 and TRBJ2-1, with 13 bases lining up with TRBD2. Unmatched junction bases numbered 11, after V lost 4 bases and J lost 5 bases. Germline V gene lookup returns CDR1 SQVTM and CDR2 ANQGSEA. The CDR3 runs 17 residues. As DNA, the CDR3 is TGCAGCGTTGCAAGACAGGGGGGGACTAGCGGGAACAATGAGCAGTTCTTC. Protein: CSVARQGGTSGNNEQFF.

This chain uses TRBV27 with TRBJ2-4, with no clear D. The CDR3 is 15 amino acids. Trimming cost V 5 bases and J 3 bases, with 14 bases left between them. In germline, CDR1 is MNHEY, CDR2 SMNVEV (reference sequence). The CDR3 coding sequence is TGTGCCAGCAGTACGAGCCGGATAGTCAAAAACATTCAGTACTTC. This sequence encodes CASSTSRIVKNIQYF.